This record concerns one T cell receptor (beta chain) sequence. The sample belongs to a study of technical replicates of blood from a few donors. The protocol was immunoSEQ multiplex PCR, while the TCRdb copy is restricted to in-frame clones and leaves out a portion. The sample has about 70,000 clones; 95% to 97% are singletons. CDR3 size: 15 residues. Germline loops: CDR1 SNHLY, CDR2 FYNNEI. Trimming removed 4 bases from V and 5 bases from J; junction bases left unmatched: 10. The sample taken for sequencing was T cells isolated from PBMCs. The chain links TRBV2 to TRBJ2-5, with 7 bases that match TRBD1. This clonotype was sampled from a human donor in good health. The CDR3 is CASSVQGRPGETQYF. CDR3 DNA sequence: TGTGCCAGCAGTGTACAGGGGCGGCCTGGGGAGACCCAGTACTTC.